The 2 T cell receptor beta chains given below trace back to one sample, sequenced in a study of T cell responses to AZD1222 COVID-19 vaccine. Produced via immunoSEQ multiplex PCR; TCRdb's table is partial and in-frame only. The table has more than 100,000 clones, 65% to 90% seen once; the top ten hold 7.9%. This specimen consisted of peripheral blood, obtained 28 days after the second dose of the MenACWY control vaccine. The receptors originated from an adult who received the MenACWY meningococcal vaccine as a control.

The chain employs TRBV7-6 and TRBJ2-3; 11 positions match TRBD1. This CDR3 region has 16 residues. Germline V gives CDR1 SGHVS, CDR2 FNYEAQ. Trimming took 1 base from V and 4 from J; bases not matched to a gene: 4. As DNA, the CDR3 is TGTGCCAGCAGCTTAGGGGGGACAGGGGGTGCAGATACGCAGTATTTT. It yields the protein CASSLGGTGGADTQYF.

The chain recombines TRBV6-5 with TRBJ2-5; 11 bases are shared with TRBD2. CDR1 is MNHEY, CDR2 SVGAGI, per germline. The CDR3 runs to 15 residues. With 5 bases clipped from V and 4 bases from J, the junction kept 6 bases outside the gene matches. The CDR3 DNA reads as TGTGCCAGCAGTCTTACTAGCGGGAGCGGAGAGACCCAGTACTTC. Protein: CASSLTSGSGETQYF.